Ten or more counts support the clone carrying this T cell receptor (beta chain). Its antigen is undetermined. The record originates from a study of T cells in Graves' hyperthyroidism and ophthalmopathy. The study's findings and limits: Blood shared most expanded thyroid clonotypes above 0.001.

Amplification targeted TCR beta CDR3 regions from RNA transcripts. An initial round of RT-PCR targeting the TCR CDR3 relied on the HTBI primer set. Each CDR3 protein is one row after TCRdb ran MiXCR on the multiplex PCR reads. This table has roughly 580,000 distinct CDR3 sequences, roughly 14% appearing once. Among the patients, aged 18 to 65, hyperthyroidism was newly diagnosed and had lasted under 2 months. It was uncontrolled infection, other autoimmune disease, pregnancy or lactation that excluded patients. A sample of blood taken at first hyperthyroidism diagnosis preceded any ophthalmopathy symptoms. Germline loops: CDR1 MNHEY, CDR2 SVGEGT. The CDR3 length is 16 residues. Trimming removed 6 bases at V and 5 bases at J, with 19 bases between.

Source material: blood. The J gene is TRBJ1-4, the V gene TRBV6-2 or TRBV6-3; D is perhaps TRBD1 (6 bases). This TCR was recovered from a woman aged 25-40 years with Graves' hyperthyroidism that later progressed to Graves' ophthalmopathy. The chain's CDR3 is CASSWPEGQRNEKLFF. The CDR3 DNA reads TGTGCCAGCAGCTGGCCTGAAGGACAGCGAAATGAAAAACTGTTTTTT.